This TCR beta chain was profiled in a study of cytomegalovirus exposure and HLA in healthy donors. General study findings and limits: In vitro work confirmed that a few CMV-associated chains recognize CMV antigens. Reportedly, diagnosis of cytomegalovirus status by the classifier showed high specificity and sensitivity. A later analysis by the authors found several of the most significant clusters apparently linked to common viral pathogens.

For this clone: The target antigen is unknown.

The PCR made use of 60 Vbeta and 13 Jbeta primers. The repertoire was sequenced with immunoSEQ multiplex PCR; TCRdb's copy has only in-frame clones and lacks some. The data show under 150,000 clones, 70% to 80% seen once. Healthy bone marrow donors formed the donor group. This CDR3 is built from 16 residues. The J segment lost 4 bases and the V segment lost 3 bases, leaving 9 bases of the junction unmatched. The germline V gene encodes CDR1 MDHEN and CDR2 SYDVKM. Material: PBMCs. This TCR was sampled from a woman in her forties or fifties in good health and CMV-seropositive. The chain links TRBV28 to TRBJ2-1; 7 bases map to TRBD1. CDR3 bases: TGTGCCAGCAGTTTGGGCAGGGGGATGGAGTACAATGAGCAGTTCTTC. Amino acids: CASSLGRGMEYNEQFF.